The 28 T cell receptor beta chains below all came from one sample that was sequenced in a study of T cell changes during pregnancy in multiple sclerosis. Sequencing was performed with immunoSEQ multiplex PCR; in TCRdb, only in-frame clones are kept and a portion is missing. The sample yields 25,000 to 30,000 clones, about 92% seen once. The sequences come from CD4+ T cells from peripheral blood mononuclear cells, collected after pregnancy. Receptors originate from a female donor with multiple sclerosis, enrolled in a pregnancy study.

This chain connects TRBV11-2 to TRBJ1-2; 7 bases fit TRBD1. This CDR3 spans 14 amino acids. Germline V gives CDR1 SGHAT, CDR2 FQNNGV. The trim removed 1 base at V and 7 bases at J, leaving 6 bases unmatched. CDR3 coding DNA: TGTGCCAGCAGCTTAGCCACAGGGGTGTCTGGCTACACCTTC. Amino acids: CASSLATGVSGYTF.

The J gene is TRBJ1-4, the V gene TRBV30; no clear D gene. In germline, CDR1 is GTSNPN, CDR2 SVGIG (reference sequence). V was trimmed by 7 bases and J by 5 bases, leaving 5 bases between them. The CDR3 runs to 10 residues. The CDR3, as DNA: TGTGCCTCCTCGAATGAAAAACTGTTTTTT. Its protein product is CASSNEKLFF.

J is TRBJ1-1 and V is TRBV5-8; 8 bases line up with TRBD1. The germline gives CDR1 SGHTS, CDR2 YDEGEE. The ends lost 4 bases at V and 1 base at J; junction bases unmatched: 6. CDR3 length: 15 amino acids. The CDR3 DNA reads as TGTGCCAGCAGCCTTACGACAGGGGCGAACACTGAAGCTTTCTTT. It codes for CASSLTTGANTEAFF.

CDR3 in amino acids: CASSLQGDIYEQYF. DNA of the CDR3: TGTGCCAGCAGCTTACAGGGGGATATCTACGAGCAGTACTTC. The chain couples TRBV7-2 to TRBJ2-7; 7 bases fit TRBD1. The CDR3 has 14 residues. The V and J ends lost 2 bases and 3 bases, in that order; junction bases with no gene match: 4. Per the germline V gene, CDR1 is SGHTA and CDR2 is FQGNSA.

This chain links TRBV29-1 with TRBJ1-1, with a tentative D call TRBD1 (6 bases). Germline-derived CDR1 and CDR2 are SQVTM and ANQGSEA. The CDR3 spans 13 residues. Trimming left V 3 bases short and J 0 bases short, with 8 bases between. The CDR3 DNA reads TGCAGCGTTGAGACAGGTCTGAACACTGAAGCTTTCTTT. This translates into CSVETGLNTEAFF.

This clone was recorded once. The genes are TRBV19 and TRBJ1-4; a possible D gene is TRBD1 (6 bases). There are 15 residues in the CDR3. Germline V gene lookup returns CDR1 LNHDA and CDR2 SQIVND (reference sequence). Deletions cut 7 bases from V and 6 bases from J, with 18 bases between. The CDR3 loop is CASTKNRDNDEKLFF. DNA of the CDR3: TGTGCCAGTACGAAAAACCGGGACAATGATGAAAAACTGTTTTTT.

The chain combines TRBV18 with TRBJ2-3, with TRBD2 identical over 8 bases. CDR3 length equals 16 residues. V dropped 1 base and J dropped 1; count of bases not matched to a gene: 4. Germline loops: CDR1 KGHSH, CDR2 LQKENI. The CDR3 DNA reads TGTGCCAGCTCACCACGGTTACTAGCGGGCACAGATACGCAGTATTTT. This encodes CASSPRLLAGTDTQYF.

Here the CDR3 DNA reads TGTGCCAGCAGACCTACAGGCGCCCCTGGTCAGCCCCAGCATTTT. Residues: CASRPTGAPGQPQHF. This rearrangement joins TRBV11-2 to TRBJ1-5; D may be TRBD1 (5 bases). The germline V and J ends were trimmed by 6 bases and 6 bases, with 18 bases remaining between them. Germline-derived CDR1 and CDR2 are SGHAT and FQNNGV. The CDR3 contains 15 residues.

V and J are TRBV11-2 and TRBJ2-7; 16 nucleotides agree with TRBD2. Losses at the gene ends were 2 bases for V and 2 bases for J; bases not matched to a gene: 9. This CDR3 is built from 19 residues. CDR1 is SGHAT, CDR2 FQNNGV, per germline. The CDR3 spells CASSLWAGLAGGTTYEQYF. CDR3 coding DNA: TGTGCCAGCAGCTTATGGGCGGGACTAGCGGGGGGGACCACCTACGAGCAGTACTTC.

This rearrangement joins TRBV6-5 to TRBJ2-7, with D possibly being TRBD2 (6 bases). Trimming pared 5 bases from V and 0 bases from J, leaving 14 bases between. The V gene's germline CDR1 is MNHEY and CDR2 SVGAGI. The CDR3 covers 15 residues. The CDR3: CASSPGAGISYEQYF. The CDR3 region has the DNA TGTGCCAGCAGTCCCGGGGCGGGAATCTCCTACGAGCAGTACTTC.

This chain joins TRBV9 and TRBJ1-3; tentatively, D is TRBD1 (5 bases). The V and J ends lost 2 bases and 0 bases respectively, with 12 bases between them. The CDR3 loop spans 16 amino acids. CDR1 and CDR2 from the germline V gene are SGDLS and YYNGEE. The CDR3 sequence: CASSVDGHASGNTIYF. CDR3 nucleotide sequence: TGTGCCAGCAGCGTGGACGGACATGCCTCTGGAAACACCATATATTTT.

This clone was counted a single time. The chain has TRBV6-6 and TRBJ2-5; D is ambiguous. V was cut by 4 bases and J by 2 bases, with 2 bases left in between. Germline V gives CDR1 MNHNY, CDR2 SVGAGI (reference sequence). CDR3 length equals 11 residues. CDR3 bases: TGTGCCAGCAGTTCTCAAGAGACCCAGTACTTC. This gives the protein CASSSQETQYF.

The V call is TRBV7-9, the J call TRBJ1-1; D gene uncertain. The CDR3 has 17 amino acids. Between the trimmed V and J ends, which lost 1 base and 4 bases, there was a span of 19 bases. Germline CDR1 is SEHNR and CDR2 is FQNEAQ (reference sequence). CDR3 DNA: TGTGCCAGCAGCTTAGGATCTCTGCGTGGGCGTGGCACTGAAGCTTTCTTT. It yields the protein CASSLGSLRGRGTEAFF.

This chain joins TRBV14 and TRBJ2-1; 7 positions agree with TRBD1. This CDR3 contains 19 residues. Germline assignment: CDR1 SGHDN and CDR2 FVKESK. Trimming at V came to 1 base and at J to 7 bases, leaving 19 bases not matched to a gene. The CDR3 loop is CASSQGRQGWNRSRNEQFF. The DNA of the CDR3 is TGTGCCAGCAGCCAAGGTAGACAGGGATGGAATAGGTCTAGGAATGAGCAGTTCTTC.

The V call is TRBV5-1, the J call TRBJ2-5; possibly TRBD2 for D (5 bases). CDR3 length: 14 residues. The V end was cut by 6 bases, the J end by 1 base, with 13 bases between. The germline V gene encodes CDR1 SGHRS and CDR2 YFSETQ. The CDR3 sequence is CASTGNWVQETQYF. For the CDR3, the DNA is TGCGCCAGCACGGGGAACTGGGTCCAAGAGACCCAGTACTTC.

The chain couples TRBV28 to TRBJ1-2, with 9 positions matching TRBD1. The CDR3 loop spans 15 amino acids. Germline V CDR1 and CDR2: MDHEN, SYDVKM. J was trimmed by 6 bases and V by 6 bases; bases with no gene match: 11. CDR3 sequence: CASSAHGTGYDGYTF. In DNA form, the CDR3 reads TGTGCCAGCAGCGCACACGGGACAGGGTATGATGGCTACACCTTC.

This clone was found once. V and J are TRBV11-1 and TRBJ2-3; TRBD1 might be the D (8 bases). Germline V CDR1 and CDR2: SGHAT, FQDESV (reference sequence). V lost 0 bases, J lost 9 bases, and 16 bases lay in between. The CDR3 loop spans 15 amino acids. This CDR3 reads CASSLAPDREGTQYF. Written as DNA, the CDR3 is TGTGCCAGCAGCTTAGCCCCGGACAGGGAGGGGACGCAGTATTTT.

CDR3 nucleotide sequence: TGTGCCGGGGGACAGACCACCTACGAGCAGTACTTC. It translates to CAGGQTTYEQYF. The V and J genes are TRBV2 and TRBJ2-7; 7 bases match TRBD1. V shed 11 bases and J 2 bases; nucleotides not matched to a gene: 6. From germline, CDR1 is SNHLY and CDR2 FYNNEI. This CDR3 region has 12 residues. Full variable domain (missing parts from reference TRBV2 and TRBJ2-7): EPEVTQTPSHQVTQMGQEVILRCVPISNHLYFYWYRQILGQKVEFLVSFYNNEISEKSEIFDDQFSVERPDGSNFTLKIRSTKLEDSAMYFCAGGQTTYEQYFGPGTRLTVT.

The chain links TRBV27 to TRBJ2-7; 9 nucleotides agree with TRBD1. V trimming: 5 bases; J trimming: 2 bases; junction bases outside the gene matches: 7. This CDR3 is built from 15 residues. Germline values: CDR1 MNHEY, CDR2 SMNVEV (reference sequence). CDR3: CASSAPNRGPYEQYF. CDR3 nucleotides: TGTGCCAGCAGTGCCCCCAACAGGGGGCCCTACGAGCAGTACTTC.

The chain couples TRBV19 to TRBJ2-1; TRBD2 agrees at 13 bases. The J segment lost 12 bases and the V segment lost 3 bases, leaving 5 bases of the junction unmatched. This CDR3 is 14 amino acids long. CDR1 and CDR2 from the germline V gene are LNHDA and SQIVND (reference sequence). As DNA, the CDR3 is TGTGCCAGTAGTATGAGACTAGCGGGAGGAGTGCAGTTCTTC. This gives the protein CASSMRLAGGVQFF.

CDR3 protein: CASSSTGTSNTDTQYF. The CDR3 DNA reads TGTGCCAGCTCCTCGACCGGGACAAGCAACACAGATACGCAGTATTTT. This chain connects TRBV5-6 to TRBJ2-3; weak D call: TRBD1 (6 bases). Trimming shortened V by 7 bases and J by 2 bases, and 20 bases separated the two germline ends. The CDR3 consists of 16 residues. Per the germline V gene, CDR1 is SGHDT and CDR2 is YYEEEE.

The V call is TRBV6-1, the J call TRBJ1-3, with 7 bases matching TRBD1. The length of the CDR3 is 17 residues. V dropped 2 bases and J dropped 0; count of bases not matched to a gene: 7. Germline V gene lookup returns CDR1 MNHNS and CDR2 SASEGT. The CDR3 DNA reads as TGTGCCAGCAGTGAACTTACCGACAGGGTCTCTGGAAACACCATATATTTT. Translation gives CASSELTDRVSGNTIYF.

The chain links TRBV7-6 to TRBJ2-6; the D gene is possibly TRBD2 (6 bases). Germline loops: CDR1 SGHVS, CDR2 FNYEAQ. CDR3 length equals 17 residues. V lost 2 bases to trimming and J lost 2 bases, with 13 bases between them. As DNA, the CDR3 is TGTGCCAGCAGCTTAAGGTCGGGGAGGACTGGGGCCAACGTCCTGACTTTC. Amino acid sequence: CASSLRSGRTGANVLTF.

The genes are TRBV9 and TRBJ2-1; the D gene is possibly TRBD1 (6 bases). V lost 0 bases and J lost 0, with 10 bases in between. From germline, CDR1 is SGDLS and CDR2 YYNGEE. CDR3 length equals 16 residues. The CDR3 reads CASSVGGTYSYNEQFF. The CDR3 bases are TGTGCCAGCAGCGTAGGAGGGACATACTCCTACAATGAGCAGTTCTTC.

J is TRBJ2-7 and V is TRBV27, with D perhaps TRBD2 (5 bases). CDR3 size: 15 residues. Germline V gene sequence: CDR1 MNHEY, CDR2 SMNVEV (reference sequence). V dropped 4 bases and J dropped 3 bases, with 16 bases sitting between them. The CDR3 loop is CASSSSDYLGYEQYF. CDR3 coding DNA: TGTGCCAGCAGTTCCTCCGACTACCTTGGCTACGAGCAGTACTTC.

CDR3 nucleotide sequence: TGTGCCAGCAGCTTAGGGGATCGAGGGACTAGAAAGTTCTTC. Protein: CASSLGDRGTRKFF. The J gene is TRBJ2-1, the V gene TRBV7-2; 8 bases fit TRBD2. CDR3 size: 14 residues. After removal of 1 base from V and 14 bases from J, the junction contained 10 bases not matched to a gene. Looked up from germline, CDR1 is SGHTA and CDR2 is FQGNSA.

The rearrangement links TRBV28 to TRBJ1-2; 8 positions agree with TRBD1. J was trimmed by 2 bases and V by 6 bases; bases with no gene match: 8. The germline CDR1 and CDR2 sequences are MDHEN and SYDVKM. The CDR3 spans 15 residues. CDR3 nucleotides: TGTGCCAGCAGCCAAGGGTCAGGGGGCAACTATGGCTACACCTTC. It encodes CASSQGSGGNYGYTF.

The gene calls are TRBV7-2 and TRBJ1-1; a weak D match, TRBD1 (6 bases). The germline V and J ends were trimmed by 5 bases and 10 bases, with 20 bases remaining between them. This CDR3 spans 14 amino acids. Germline V gives CDR1 SGHTA, CDR2 FQGNSA. The CDR3 coding sequence is TGTGCCAGCAGCCCCACGGGACAACTCACGGCAGCTTTCTTT. It yields the protein CASSPTGQLTAAFF.